The entry below gives a single T cell receptor (beta chain) sequence along with its context. The CDR3 covers 16 residues. Germline-derived CDR1 and CDR2 are MDHEN and SYDVKM. J was trimmed by 3 bases and V by 6 bases; bases with no gene match: 7. Profiled with immunoSEQ multiplex PCR; TCRdb holds only in-frame clones, not every one. The sample shows over 85,000 clones, roughly 85% of them seen only once. This entry belongs to a study of blood T cell repertoires in COVID-19. Study details: Nucleic acid was either cDNA or gDNA, and it came from T cells, B-cell-depleted T cells, or PBMCs.

This chain joins TRBV28 and TRBJ2-2; 10 nucleotides match TRBD1. This TCR came from a woman of 80 years or more with active or convalescent COVID-19. Source material: peripheral blood. CDR3 DNA sequence: TGTGCCAGCAGGCTACCGGGACAGGGGTACACCGGGGAGCTGTTTTTT. It codes for CASRLPGQGYTGELFF.